One sample yielded the 17 T cell receptor beta chains listed below, sequenced in a study of blood T cell repertoires in COVID-19. Profiling relied on immunoSEQ multiplex PCR, and the TCRdb table lists in-frame clones only, not all of them. The table records 200,000 to 300,000 clones, more than 75% of them present only once. The specimen was peripheral blood. These TCRs come from a woman in her thirties or forties who had recovered from COVID-19.

The rearrangement links TRBV30 to TRBJ2-6; perhaps TRBD2 as D (5 bases). The CDR3 runs to 16 residues. V dropped 2 bases and J dropped 1 base, with 12 bases sitting between them. CDR1 is GTSNPN and CDR2 is SVGIG in the germline V gene (reference sequence). In DNA form, the CDR3 reads TGTGCCTGGAGTCGACGGAGCGGATCTGGGGCCAACGTCCTGACTTTC. Protein sequence: CAWSRRSGSGANVLTF.

The chain couples TRBV7-9 to TRBJ2-1, with D perhaps TRBD2 (6 bases). Germline CDR1 is SEHNR and CDR2 is FQNEAQ (reference sequence). The CDR3 covers 15 residues. V gave up 8 bases and J gave up 0 bases, with 14 bases separating them. This CDR3 is CASRSGESSYNEQFF. Written as DNA, the CDR3 is TGTGCCAGCCGCTCGGGGGAGAGCTCCTACAATGAGCAGTTCTTC.

This clone has just one count. This chain connects TRBV30 to TRBJ1-2; possible D gene TRBD1, 5 bases. The V gene lost 4 bases and the J gene lost 5 bases, with 17 bases spanning the gap. The CDR3 is 14 residues long. From germline, CDR1 is GTSNPN and CDR2 SVGIG (reference sequence). CDR3 loop: CAWTLGGRKYGYTF. The CDR3 bases are TGTGCCTGGACCCTGGGGGGTCGTAAGTATGGCTACACCTTC.

Details on this clone: Other nucleotide sequences from this sample produce the same CDR3. The chain carries TRBV29-1 and TRBJ1-1, with TRBD1 matching over 7 bases. This CDR3 is 13 amino acids long. The V segment lost 6 bases and the J segment 4 bases; nucleotides outside the gene matches: 8. Germline values: CDR1 SQVTM, CDR2 ANQGSEA. CDR3: CSVVRQGGTEAFF. DNA of the CDR3: TGCAGCGTCGTAAGACAGGGCGGCACTGAAGCTTTCTTT.

This clone occurred once. Other DNA sequences of this sample code for an identical CDR3. This chain links TRBV3-1 (or the pseudogene TRBV3-2) with TRBJ1-3; D is undetermined. The V end lost 3 bases, the J end lost 4 bases, and 7 bases lay between the germline ends. Per the germline V gene, CDR1 is LGHDT and CDR2 is YNNKEL (reference sequence). This CDR3 is built from 13 residues. The CDR3: CASSQGRGNTIYF. In DNA, the CDR3 is TGTGCCAGCAGCCAGGGCAGGGGAAACACCATATATTTT.

The rearrangement uses TRBV21-1 and TRBJ2-7; no check of the table's D call, TRBD2, against the DNA was made. TRBV21-1 is a pseudogene segment. This CDR3 region has 16 residues. CDR3 sequence: CASSAGTSGSMYEQYF. The CDR3 DNA follows: TGTGCCAGCAGCGCCGGGACTAGCGGGAGTATGTACGAGCAGTACTTC.

As for this clone: This same CDR3 is encoded by further DNA sequences in the sample. The chain combines TRBV29-1 with TRBJ1-6; 7 bases match TRBD1. Trimming at V came to 4 bases and at J to 5 bases, leaving 2 bases not matched to a gene. The germline V gene has CDR1 SQVTM and CDR2 ANQGSEA. There are 13 residues in the CDR3. The CDR3 DNA sequence: TGCAGCGTTGGTGGGACAGATAATTCACCCCTCCACTTT. It yields the protein CSVGGTDNSPLHF.

V and J are TRBV30 and TRBJ2-2; weak D call: TRBD1 (5 bases). The V end lost 4 bases, the J end lost 1 base, and 13 bases lay between the germline ends. CDR1 and CDR2 from the germline V gene are GTSNPN and SVGIG (reference sequence). The CDR3 runs to 15 residues. The CDR3 here is CAWKVWTMNTGELFF. CDR3 bases: TGTGCCTGGAAGGTCTGGACAATGAACACCGGGGAGCTGTTTTTT.

The chain joins TRBV6-5 to TRBJ2-7, with TRBD2 matching over 7 bases. The CDR3 sequence is 13 residues long. Germline CDR1 and CDR2: MNHEY and SVGAGI. CDR3 in amino acids: CAAARGSSYEQYF. The CDR3 coding sequence is TGTGCGGCGGCGCGGGGGAGCTCCTACGAGCAGTACTTC.

The V gene is TRBV5-1, the J gene TRBJ2-3; D is unresolved. The CDR3 is 13 residues long. Germline V CDR1 and CDR2: SGHRS, YFSETQ. Deletions cut 5 bases from V and 5 bases from J, with 12 bases between. The CDR3 loop is CASRASNVDTQYF. CDR3 DNA sequence: TGCGCCAGCAGGGCCAGTAACGTAGATACGCAGTATTTT.

The chain has TRBV28 and TRBJ1-5, with a weak D call TRBD1 (6 bases). This CDR3 is 15 amino acids long. Trimming removed 7 bases at V and 2 bases at J, with 15 bases between. CDR1 MDHEN and CDR2 SYDVKM come from the germline V gene. CDR3 nucleotide sequence: TGTGCCAGCATCCTAGGGGGGGTTGGCAATCAGCCCCAGCATTTT. This sequence encodes CASILGGVGNQPQHF.

The chain recombines TRBV2 with TRBJ2-6, with a tentative D call TRBD1 (5 bases). V was clipped by 9 bases and J by 3 bases, with 6 bases between them. Germline CDR1 and CDR2: SNHLY and FYNNEI. CDR3 size: 12 residues. The CDR3 here is CARGVGANVLTF. The DNA for the CDR3 is TGTGCCAGAGGGGTTGGGGCCAACGTCCTGACTTTC.

Comments on this clone: Germline is not matched at one junction end, which may reflect a read error. The CDR3 bases are TGTGCTAGCAGCCCCCGCGGGGGGGCTTCCACAGATACGCAGTATTTT. Amino acid sequence: CASSPRGGASTDTQYF. The chain links TRBV7-7 to TRBJ2-3; TRBD2 aligns across 9 bases. The germline gives CDR1 SSHAT, CDR2 FNYEAQ (reference sequence). The CDR3 contains 16 residues.

The CDR3 DNA sequence: TGTGCCTGGACCCAGAACTCTGGAAACACCATATATTTT. Translated: CAWTQNSGNTIYF. The chain couples TRBV30 to TRBJ1-3; D call uncertain. Trimming removed 4 bases from V and 0 bases from J, with 7 bases in between. CDR3 length: 13 residues. Germline V CDR1 and CDR2: GTSNPN, SVGIG (reference sequence).

This sequence joins TRBV5-1 and TRBJ2-1; TRBD2 matches 10 bases. Germline V gene lookup returns CDR1 SGHRS and CDR2 YFSETQ. This CDR3 comprises 15 residues. The V segment lost 0 bases and the J segment 6 bases; nucleotides outside the gene matches: 3. CDR3 residues: CASSLVLAGVNEQFF. The CDR3 nucleotides are TGCGCCAGCAGCTTGGTTCTAGCGGGGGTCAATGAGCAGTTCTTC. The whole variable domain, remainder taken from reference TRBV5-1 and TRBJ2-1, is KAGVTQTPRYLIKTRGQQVTLSCSPISGHRSVSWYQQTPGQGLQFLFEYFSETQRNKGNFPGRFSGRQFSNSRSEMNVSTLELGDSALYLCASSLVLAGVNEQFFGPGTRLTVL.

The rearrangement links TRBV15 to TRBJ2-1; maybe TRBD2 (5 bases). V was cut by 1 base and J by 8 bases, with 21 bases left in between. The CDR3 has 17 residues. The V gene's germline CDR1 is LNHNV and CDR2 YYDKDF (reference sequence). Written as DNA, the CDR3 is TGTGCCACCAGCAGAGTTGAGGGTAGCTCGCTCCTGGATGAGCAGTTCTTC. Its protein product is CATSRVEGSSLLDEQFF.

The chain combines TRBV4-3 with TRBJ2-2, with 8 bases that match TRBD1. Trimming took 0 bases from V and 4 from J; bases not matched to a gene: 7. CDR3 size: 17 residues. The germline V gene has CDR1 LGHNA and CDR2 YSLEER. The CDR3 DNA sequence: TGCGCCAGCAGCCAAGAGACAGGGGCTGTGGGCACCGGGGAGCTGTTTTTT. It codes for CASSQETGAVGTGELFF.